One sample yielded the 18 T cell receptor beta chains listed below, sequenced in a study of cytotoxic CD8 clonotypes in ibrutinib-treated CLL. Assay used: immunoSEQ multiplex PCR; TCRdb lists only in-frame clones, some missing. The table lists more than 75,000 clones, 77% of them singletons. Sequences were derived from PBMCs, sampled after 24 months of ibrutinib treatment. The receptors stem from a human donor with chronic lymphocytic leukemia.

This clone was detected only a few times. CDR3 DNA: TGTGCCAGCAGCTTACCAGGGTTTGCTGAAGCTTTCTTT. Translation gives CASSLPGFAEAFF. J is TRBJ1-1 and V is TRBV7-8, with TRBD1 as a possible D gene (5 bases). This CDR3 is built from 13 residues. Trimming pared 2 bases from V and 6 bases from J, leaving 10 bases between. Germline V CDR1 and CDR2: SGHVS, FQNEAQ.

The gene calls are TRBV18 and TRBJ1-1; D remains unclear. The CDR3 length is 12 residues. Trimming shortened V by 8 bases and J by 3 bases, and 10 bases separated the two germline ends. Germline values: CDR1 KGHSH, CDR2 LQKENI. This chain's CDR3 is CASRPRDTEAFF. DNA for the CDR3: TGTGCCAGCAGACCCCGGGACACTGAAGCTTTCTTT.

The chain carries TRBV5-4 and TRBJ1-3, with a weak D call TRBD1 (5 bases). The CDR3 totals 14 residues. Germline V gene lookup returns CDR1 SGHNT and CDR2 YYREEE (reference sequence). The V end lost 0 bases, the J end lost 4 bases, and 8 bases lay between the germline ends. CDR3 protein: CASSLDGTGNTIYF. The CDR3 DNA is TGTGCCAGCAGCTTGGATGGGACCGGAAACACCATATATTTT. The full variable domain, completed using reference TRBV5-4 and TRBJ1-3, is ETGVTQSPTHLIKTRGQQVTLRCSSQSGHNTVSWYQQALGQGPQFIFQYYREEENGRGNFPPRFSGLQFPNYSSELNVNALELDDSALYLCASSLDGTGNTIYFGEGSWLTVV.

The chain combines TRBV7-2 with TRBJ2-3, with 12 positions matching TRBD2. Looked up from germline, CDR1 is SGHTA and CDR2 is FQGNSA. This CDR3 contains 19 residues. Unmatched junction bases numbered 17, after V lost 9 bases and J lost 1 base. As DNA, the CDR3 is TGTGCCAGTCTAAACCCGCGGACTAGCGGGGTCCAAGGCACAGATACGCAGTATTTT. Amino acids: CASLNPRTSGVQGTDTQYF.

The J gene is TRBJ1-2, the V gene TRBV16; maybe TRBD1 (6 bases). Germline V gives CDR1 KGHSY, CDR2 FQNENV. The CDR3 has 15 amino acids. With 3 bases removed from V and 4 bases from J, the gap between germline ends came to 15 bases. In DNA, the CDR3 is TGTGCCAGCAGCCATAGGGGACACCAAAGCTATGGCTACACCTTC. Amino acids: CASSHRGHQSYGYTF.

The table lists this clone with a few counts. The chain couples TRBV27 to TRBJ2-3; D gene uncertain. This CDR3 contains 13 residues. Germline V lookup: CDR1 MNHEY, CDR2 SMNVEV (reference sequence). With 9 bases removed from V and 0 bases from J, the gap between germline ends came to 10 bases. This CDR3 reads CASRDLSTDTQYF. CDR3 DNA sequence: TGTGCCAGTAGGGATTTAAGCACAGATACGCAGTATTTT.

The genes are TRBV28 and TRBJ1-3, with a weak D call TRBD1 (5 bases). Germline loops: CDR1 MDHEN, CDR2 SYDVKM. V was cut by 10 bases and J by 4 bases, with 14 bases left in between. CDR3 length: 13 amino acids. The DNA of the CDR3 is TGTGCCATCGGGGCAGGGTCCGGAAACACCATATATTTT. Amino acids: CAIGAGSGNTIYF.

This clone was observed a handful of times. V usage is TRBV28 and J usage is TRBJ2-7; D call uncertain. The CDR3 consists of 13 residues. Germline assignment: CDR1 MDHEN and CDR2 SYDVKM. V was shortened by 8 bases and J by 1 base, with 12 bases between the two germline ends. CDR3 coding DNA: TGTGCCAGCGGATTTACAGCTTCCTACGAGCAGTACTTC. This encodes CASGFTASYEQYF.

This clone was seen a few times. This chain joins TRBV7-9 and TRBJ1-1, with a possible D match to TRBD1 (5 bases). CDR3 size: 16 residues. With 4 bases removed from V and 0 bases from J, the gap between germline ends came to 15 bases. Germline V gene sequence: CDR1 SEHNR, CDR2 FQNEAQ (reference sequence). The CDR3 sequence is CASSSDGDGMNTEAFF. CDR3 DNA sequence: TGTGCCAGCAGCTCCGATGGGGACGGCATGAACACTGAAGCTTTCTTT. Full variable domain (rest looked up from reference TRBV7-9 and TRBJ1-1): DTGVSQNPRHKITKRGQNVTFRCDPISEHNRLYWYRQTLGQGPEFLTYFQNEAQLEKSRLLSDRFSAERPKGSFSTLEIQRTEQGDSAMYLCASSSDGDGMNTEAFFGQGTRLTVV.

CDR3 nucleotide sequence: TGTGCCAGCAGCTTAGGATCAGGGGGTTTCATCCAAGATACGCAGTATTTT. Translated: CASSLGSGGFIQDTQYF. The gene calls are TRBV11-3 and TRBJ2-3; 7 nucleotides align to TRBD1. Germline assignment: CDR1 SGHNT and CDR2 YENEEA. With V trimmed by 1 base and J by 5 bases, 12 bases remained unmatched. The length of the CDR3 is 17 residues.

The rearrangement joins TRBV28 to TRBJ2-1, with a weak D call TRBD2 (5 bases). Deletions cut 7 bases from V and 4 bases from J, with 20 bases between. Germline CDR1 is MDHEN and CDR2 is SYDVKM. CDR3 length: 16 residues. CDR3 loop: CASTPPRVSRYNEQFF. Here the CDR3 DNA reads TGTGCCAGCACCCCCCCGCGGGTTAGCCGATACAATGAGCAGTTCTTC.

The chain combines TRBV19 with TRBJ2-7; D may be TRBD1 or TRBD2 (5 bases each). Germline V gene lookup returns CDR1 LNHDA and CDR2 SQIVND (reference sequence). Trimming stripped 4 bases from V and 0 bases from J, with 13 bases between. The CDR3 spans 15 residues. The CDR3, as DNA: TGTGCCAGTAGTAAGGGGACCTTGGGCTCCTACGAGCAGTACTTC. It encodes CASSKGTLGSYEQYF.

This clone was counted a single time. The junction does not match germline at one end; this may be a read error. This rearrangement joins TRBV10-3 to TRBJ2-7; D possibly matches TRBD1 or TRBD2 (5 bases each). Germline loops: CDR1 ENHRY, CDR2 SYGVKD. The CDR3 totals 15 residues. The CDR3 loop is CDISEGINSYVEQYF. The CDR3 DNA sequence: TGTGACATCAGTGAGGGGATCAACAGCTACGTGGAGCAGTACTTC.

This sequence joins TRBV28 and TRBJ1-5, with D uncertain. This CDR3 spans 15 amino acids. V lost 1 base to trimming and J lost 2 bases, with 9 bases between them. Germline CDR1 is MDHEN and CDR2 is SYDVKM. This CDR3 is CASSLSGGRNQPQHF. Here the CDR3 DNA reads TGTGCCAGCAGTTTATCGGGCGGACGCAATCAGCCCCAGCATTTT.

The chain employs TRBV7-2 and TRBJ2-4, with D perhaps matching TRBD2 (6 bases). CDR3 length: 16 amino acids. In germline, CDR1 is SGHTA, CDR2 FQGNSA. V gave up 4 bases and J gave up 0 bases, with 13 bases separating them. CDR3 nucleotides: TGTGCCAGCAGCTCGGGACTTCCGTTAGCCAAAAACATTCAGTACTTC. It specifies CASSSGLPLAKNIQYF.

The J gene is TRBJ2-7, the V gene TRBV12-5; TRBD1 matches 11 bases. The V segment lost 0 bases and the J segment 5 bases; nucleotides outside the gene matches: 12. The CDR3 contains 18 residues. CDR1 and CDR2 from the germline V gene are LGHNT and FRNRAP. CDR3 in amino acids: CASGLVSLLRTGGNEQYF. The CDR3 region has the DNA TGTGCTAGTGGTTTGGTTAGTTTACTGAGGACAGGGGGCAACGAGCAGTACTTC.

This clone was observed a few times. The genes are TRBV15 and TRBJ2-5; tentative D call: TRBD2 (5 bases). In germline, CDR1 is LNHNV, CDR2 YYDKDF (reference sequence). Between the trimmed V and J ends, which lost 0 bases and 5 bases, there was a span of 7 bases. The CDR3 is made up of 13 amino acids. This chain's CDR3 is CATSRDPGETQYF. CDR3 DNA sequence: TGTGCCACCAGCAGAGATCCGGGGGAGACCCAGTACTTC.

The chain combines TRBV28 with TRBJ1-1; D is unresolved. The CDR3 consists of 12 residues. Trimming shortened V by 6 bases and J by 1 base, and 6 bases separated the two germline ends. CDR1 and CDR2 (germline): MDHEN, SYDVKM. The chain's CDR3 is CASRQGNTEAFF. CDR3 coding DNA: TGTGCCAGCAGACAAGGGAACACTGAAGCTTTCTTT.